This T cell receptor beta chain was documented in a study of cytomegalovirus exposure and HLA in healthy donors. Study conclusions and caveats: An analysis done earlier found most TCR beta V segments productive about 87% or about 30% of the time.

With respect to this clone: Antigen: not known.

Researchers ran the PCR with 60 Vbeta and 13 Jbeta primers. The table came from immunoSEQ multiplex PCR; TCRdb's copy has only in-frame clones and leaves some out. The profile covers about 110,000 clones, with roughly two thirds appearing a single time and 8% to 10% taken by the ten largest. V shed 7 bases, J shed 5 bases, and the junction held 7 bases outside the gene matches. CDR1 is PRHDT and CDR2 is FYEKMQ in the germline V gene (reference sequence). The CDR3 covers 15 residues. The sequencing input was PBMCs. This sequence originates from a man younger than 35 in good health and CMV-seropositive. The J gene is TRBJ2-3, the V gene TRBV13, with 12 positions matching TRBD2. The DNA for the CDR3 is TGTGCCAGCACCCCTAGCGGGGGGGCGGTAGATACGCAGTATTTT. The encoded protein is CASTPSGGAVDTQYF.